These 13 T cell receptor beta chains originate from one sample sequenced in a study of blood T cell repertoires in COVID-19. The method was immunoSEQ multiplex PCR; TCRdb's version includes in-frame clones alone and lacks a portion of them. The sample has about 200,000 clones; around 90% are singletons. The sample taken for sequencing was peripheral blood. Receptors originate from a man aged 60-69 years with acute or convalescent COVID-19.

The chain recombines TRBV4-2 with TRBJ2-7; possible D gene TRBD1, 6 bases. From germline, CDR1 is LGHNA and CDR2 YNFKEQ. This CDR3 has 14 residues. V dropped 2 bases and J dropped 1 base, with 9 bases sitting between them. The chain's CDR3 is CASSQSGESYEQYF. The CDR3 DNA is TGTGCCAGCAGCCAATCAGGGGAATCCTACGAGCAGTACTTC.

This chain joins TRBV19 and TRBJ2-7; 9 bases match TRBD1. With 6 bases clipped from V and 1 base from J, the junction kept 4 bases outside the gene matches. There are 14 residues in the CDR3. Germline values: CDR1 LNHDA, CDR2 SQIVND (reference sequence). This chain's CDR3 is CASRPDRGSYEQYF. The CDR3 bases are TGTGCCAGTAGACCTGACAGGGGGTCCTACGAGCAGTACTTC.

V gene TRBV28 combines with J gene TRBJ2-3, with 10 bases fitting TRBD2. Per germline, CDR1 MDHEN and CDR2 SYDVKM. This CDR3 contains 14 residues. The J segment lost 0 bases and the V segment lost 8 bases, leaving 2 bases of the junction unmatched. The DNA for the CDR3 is TGTGCCAGCTCTAGCGGGGGTAGCACAGATACGCAGTATTTT. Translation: CASSSGGSTDTQYF. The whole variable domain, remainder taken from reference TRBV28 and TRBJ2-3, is DVKVTQSSRYLVKRTGEKVFLECVQDMDHENMFWYRQDPGLGLRLIYFSYDVKMKEKGDIPEGYSVSREKKERFSLILESASTNQTSMYLCASSSGGSTDTQYFGPGTRLTVL.

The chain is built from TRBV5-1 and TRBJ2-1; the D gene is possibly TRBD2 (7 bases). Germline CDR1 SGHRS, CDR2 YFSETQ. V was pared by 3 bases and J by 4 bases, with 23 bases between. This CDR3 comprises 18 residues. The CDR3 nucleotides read TGCGCCAGCAGCTCAGGAACCCTTGGGCGGGGGACATACAATGAGCAGTTCTTC. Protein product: CASSSGTLGRGTYNEQFF.

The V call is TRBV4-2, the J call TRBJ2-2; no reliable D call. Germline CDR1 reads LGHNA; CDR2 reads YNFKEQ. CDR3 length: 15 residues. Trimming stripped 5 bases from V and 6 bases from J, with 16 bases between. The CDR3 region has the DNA TGTGCCAGCAGCACCGATTTGCGAAGTCCCGGGGAGCTGTTTTTT. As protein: CASSTDLRSPGELFF.

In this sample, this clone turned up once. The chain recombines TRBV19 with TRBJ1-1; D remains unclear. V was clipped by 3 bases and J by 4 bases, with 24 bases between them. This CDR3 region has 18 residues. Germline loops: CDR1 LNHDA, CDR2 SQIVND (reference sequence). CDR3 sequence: CASSMYLISMTLGTEAFF. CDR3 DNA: TGTGCCAGTAGTATGTATTTGATATCAATGACTCTCGGCACTGAAGCTTTCTTT.

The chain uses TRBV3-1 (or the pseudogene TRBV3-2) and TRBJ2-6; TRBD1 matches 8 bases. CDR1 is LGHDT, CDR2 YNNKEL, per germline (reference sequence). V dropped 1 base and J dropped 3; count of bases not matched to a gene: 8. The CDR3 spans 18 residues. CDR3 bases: TGTGCCAGCAGCCAAGGGGTAGGCAGGGGGCATGGGGCCAACGTCCTGACTTTC. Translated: CASSQGVGRGHGANVLTF.

The CDR3 region is CASSRTGPNYGYTF. Written as DNA, the CDR3 is TGTGCCAGCAGCCGGACAGGGCCTAACTATGGCTACACCTTC. This rearrangement joins TRBV5-4 to TRBJ1-2, with 8 bases identical to TRBD1. V was clipped by 4 bases and J by 0 bases; unmatched bases: 2. The CDR3 is made up of 14 amino acids. Germline CDR1 and CDR2: SGHNT and YYREEE (reference sequence).

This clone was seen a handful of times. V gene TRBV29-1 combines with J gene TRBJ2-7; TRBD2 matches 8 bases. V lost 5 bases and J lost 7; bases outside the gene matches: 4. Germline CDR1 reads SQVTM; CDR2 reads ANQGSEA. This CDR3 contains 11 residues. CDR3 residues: CSVWTSREQYF. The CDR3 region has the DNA TGCAGCGTTTGGACTAGCCGGGAGCAGTACTTC.

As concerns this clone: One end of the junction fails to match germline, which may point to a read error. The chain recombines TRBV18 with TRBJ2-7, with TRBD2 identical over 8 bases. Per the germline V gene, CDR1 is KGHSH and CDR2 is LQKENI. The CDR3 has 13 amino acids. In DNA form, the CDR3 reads TGTGTCAGCTCCGGGCGGGGGGCCTACGAGCAGTACTTC. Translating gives CVSSGRGAYEQYF.

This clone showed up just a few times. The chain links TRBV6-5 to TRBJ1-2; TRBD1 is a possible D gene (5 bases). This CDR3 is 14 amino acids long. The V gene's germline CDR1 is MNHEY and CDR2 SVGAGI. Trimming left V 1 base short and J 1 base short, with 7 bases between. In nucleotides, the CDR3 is TGTGCCAGCAGTTACTTCGGGGGTAACTATGGCTACACCTTC. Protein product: CASSYFGGNYGYTF.

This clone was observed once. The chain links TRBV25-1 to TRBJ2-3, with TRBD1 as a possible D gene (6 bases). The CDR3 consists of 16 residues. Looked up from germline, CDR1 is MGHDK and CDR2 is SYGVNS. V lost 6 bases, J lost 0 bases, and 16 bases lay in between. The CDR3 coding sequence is TGTGCCAGCAGACTAAGTAGGCAGGGGAGCACAGATACGCAGTATTTT. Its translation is CASRLSRQGSTDTQYF.

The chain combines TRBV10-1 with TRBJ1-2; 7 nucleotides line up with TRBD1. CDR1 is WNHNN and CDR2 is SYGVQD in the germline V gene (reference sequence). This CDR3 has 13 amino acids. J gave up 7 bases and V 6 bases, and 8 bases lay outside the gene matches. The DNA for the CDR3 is TGCGCCAGCAGCCCGGACAGGAGTCTTGGCTACACCTTC. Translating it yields CASSPDRSLGYTF.